This TCR beta chain was identified during a study of cytotoxic CD8 clonotypes in ibrutinib-treated CLL. In the study overall: The study included 11 relapsed/refractory and more than 14 treatment-naive patients; roughly 17 had IGHV unmutated disease. Samples showed on average about 260,000 productive templates and more than 75,000 productive rearrangements.

In the case of this clone: Its antigen is still unknown.

Losses at the gene ends were 3 bases for V and 1 base for J; bases not matched to a gene: 11. Germline V gene sequence: CDR1 SGHRS, CDR2 YFSETQ. The CDR3 is 17 residues long. Study-wide results and caveats: Under therapy, public clonotypes either contracted or stayed stable, and they were uncommon.

Data came from immunoSEQ multiplex PCR; TCRdb stores just in-frame clones and leaves some out. The sample yields roughly 190,000 clones, 72% seen once. The receptor was isolated from a human donor with chronic lymphocytic leukemia. The chain combines TRBV5-1 with TRBJ2-7; 9 positions match TRBD1. This specimen consisted of PBMCs, obtained after 24 months of ibrutinib treatment. CDR3 sequence: CASSWDPVGTGSYEQYF. The CDR3 DNA reads as TGCGCCAGCAGCTGGGACCCGGTGGGGACAGGGTCCTACGAGCAGTACTTC.